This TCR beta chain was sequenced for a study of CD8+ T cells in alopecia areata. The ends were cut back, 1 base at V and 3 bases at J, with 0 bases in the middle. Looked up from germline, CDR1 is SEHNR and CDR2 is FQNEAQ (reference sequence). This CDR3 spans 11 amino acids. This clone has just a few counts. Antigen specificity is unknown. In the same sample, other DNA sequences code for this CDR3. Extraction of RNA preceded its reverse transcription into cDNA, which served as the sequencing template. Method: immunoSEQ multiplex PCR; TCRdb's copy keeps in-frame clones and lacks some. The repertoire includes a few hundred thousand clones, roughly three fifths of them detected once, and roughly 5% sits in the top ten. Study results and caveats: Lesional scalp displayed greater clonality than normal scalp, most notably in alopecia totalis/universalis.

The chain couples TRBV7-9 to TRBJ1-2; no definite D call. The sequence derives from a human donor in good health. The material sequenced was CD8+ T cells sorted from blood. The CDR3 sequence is CASSLDYGYTF. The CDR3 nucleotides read TGTGCCAGCAGCTTAGACTATGGCTACACCTTC. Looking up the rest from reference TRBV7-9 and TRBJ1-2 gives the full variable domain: DTGVSQNPRHKITKRGQNVTFRCDPISEHNRLYWYRQTLGQGPEFLTYFQNEAQLEKSRLLSDRFSAERPKGSFSTLEIQRTEQGDSAMYLCASSLDYGYTFGSGTRLTVV.